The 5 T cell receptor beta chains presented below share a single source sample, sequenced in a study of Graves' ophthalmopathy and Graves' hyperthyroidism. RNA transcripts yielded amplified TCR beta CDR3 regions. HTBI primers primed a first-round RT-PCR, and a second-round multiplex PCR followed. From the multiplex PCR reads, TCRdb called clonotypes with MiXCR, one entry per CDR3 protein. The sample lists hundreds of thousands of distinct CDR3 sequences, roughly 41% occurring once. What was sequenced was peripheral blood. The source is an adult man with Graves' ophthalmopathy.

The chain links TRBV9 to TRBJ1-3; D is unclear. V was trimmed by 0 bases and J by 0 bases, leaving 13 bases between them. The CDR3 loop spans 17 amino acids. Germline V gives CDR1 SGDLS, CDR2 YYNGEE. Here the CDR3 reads CASSVGLADISGNTIYF. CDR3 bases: TGTGCCAGCAGCGTAGGACTGGCGGATATCTCTGGAAACACCATATATTTT.

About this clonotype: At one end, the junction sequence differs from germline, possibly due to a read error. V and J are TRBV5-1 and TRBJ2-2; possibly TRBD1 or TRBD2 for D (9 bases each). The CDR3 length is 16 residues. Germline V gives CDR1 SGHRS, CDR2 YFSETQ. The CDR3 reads CASNLGQGLANGELFF. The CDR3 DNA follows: TGCGCCAGCAACTTGGGACAGGGACTAGCAAACGGGGAGCTGTTTTTT.

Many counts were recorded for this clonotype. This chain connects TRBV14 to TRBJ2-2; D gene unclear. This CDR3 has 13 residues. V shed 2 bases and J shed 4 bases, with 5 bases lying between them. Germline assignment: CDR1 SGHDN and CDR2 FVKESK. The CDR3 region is CASSQLFTGELFF. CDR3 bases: TGTGCCAGCAGCCAACTTTTCACCGGGGAGCTGTTTTTT.

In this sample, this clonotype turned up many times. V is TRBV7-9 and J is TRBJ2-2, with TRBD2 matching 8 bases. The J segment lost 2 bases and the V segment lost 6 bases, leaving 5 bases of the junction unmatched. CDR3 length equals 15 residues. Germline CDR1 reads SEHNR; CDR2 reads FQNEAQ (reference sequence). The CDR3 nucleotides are TGTGCCAGCAGAACTAGCGGTGGTAACACCGGGGAGCTGTTTTTT. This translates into CASRTSGGNTGELFF.

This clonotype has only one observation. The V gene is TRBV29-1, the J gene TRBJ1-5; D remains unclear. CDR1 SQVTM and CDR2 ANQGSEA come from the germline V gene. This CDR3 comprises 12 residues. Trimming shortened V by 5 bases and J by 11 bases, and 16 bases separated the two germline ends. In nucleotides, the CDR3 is TGCAGCGTTAGGCCGGGTCAAGAGACCCAGCATTTT. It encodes CSVRPGQETQHF.